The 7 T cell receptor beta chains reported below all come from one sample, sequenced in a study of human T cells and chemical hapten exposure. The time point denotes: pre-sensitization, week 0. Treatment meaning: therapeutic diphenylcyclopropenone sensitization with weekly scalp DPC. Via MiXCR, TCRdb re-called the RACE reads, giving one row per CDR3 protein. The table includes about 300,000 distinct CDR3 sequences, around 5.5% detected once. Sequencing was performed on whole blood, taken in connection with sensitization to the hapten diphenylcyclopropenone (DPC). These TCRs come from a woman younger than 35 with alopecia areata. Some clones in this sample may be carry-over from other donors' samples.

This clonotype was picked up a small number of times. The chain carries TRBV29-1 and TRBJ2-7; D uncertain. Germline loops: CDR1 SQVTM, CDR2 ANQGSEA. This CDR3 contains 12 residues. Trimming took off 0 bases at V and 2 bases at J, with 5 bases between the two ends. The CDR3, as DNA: TGCAGCGTTGAAGAGGAACCCTACGAGCAGTACTTC. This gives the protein CSVEEEPYEQYF.

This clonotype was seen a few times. This CDR3 reads CASSEEDRVVATIEKLFF. CDR3 bases: TGTGCCAGCAGTGAAGAAGACAGGGTCGTGGCTACGATTGAAAAACTGTTTTTT. This chain uses TRBV6-1 with TRBJ1-4; 7 bases agree with TRBD1. CDR1 and CDR2 (germline): MNHNS, SASEGT. This CDR3 is built from 18 residues. V lost 1 base, J lost 7 bases, and 15 bases stayed unmatched.

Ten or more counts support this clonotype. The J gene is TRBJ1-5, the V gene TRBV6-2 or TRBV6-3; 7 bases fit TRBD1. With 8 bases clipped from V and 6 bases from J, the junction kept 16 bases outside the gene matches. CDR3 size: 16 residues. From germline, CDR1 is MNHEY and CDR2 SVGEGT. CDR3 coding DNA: TGTGCCAGCCGTCGGGAGAAACAGGGGATCGGTCAGCCCCAGCATTTT. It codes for CASRREKQGIGQPQHF.

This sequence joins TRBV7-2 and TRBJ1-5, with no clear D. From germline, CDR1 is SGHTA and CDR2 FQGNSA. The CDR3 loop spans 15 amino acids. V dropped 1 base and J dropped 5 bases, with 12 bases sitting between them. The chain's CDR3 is CASSLVSGIHQPQHF. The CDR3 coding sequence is TGTGCCAGCAGCTTAGTAAGCGGTATCCATCAGCCCCAGCATTTT.

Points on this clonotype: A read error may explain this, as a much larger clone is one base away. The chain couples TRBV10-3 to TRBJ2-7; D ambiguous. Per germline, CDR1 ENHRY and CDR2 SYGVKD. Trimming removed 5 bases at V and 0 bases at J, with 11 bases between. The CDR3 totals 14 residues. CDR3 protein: CAISITVTSYEQYF. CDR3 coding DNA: TGTGCCATCAGTATTACAGTTACCTCCTACGAGCAGTACTTC.

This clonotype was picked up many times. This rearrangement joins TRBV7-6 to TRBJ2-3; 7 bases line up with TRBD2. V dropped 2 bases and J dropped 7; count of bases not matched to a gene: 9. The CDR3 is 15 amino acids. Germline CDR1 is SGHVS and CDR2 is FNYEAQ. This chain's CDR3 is CASSLYQSREYTQYF. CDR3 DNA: TGTGCCAGCAGCTTATACCAGTCGCGGGAGTATACGCAGTATTTT.

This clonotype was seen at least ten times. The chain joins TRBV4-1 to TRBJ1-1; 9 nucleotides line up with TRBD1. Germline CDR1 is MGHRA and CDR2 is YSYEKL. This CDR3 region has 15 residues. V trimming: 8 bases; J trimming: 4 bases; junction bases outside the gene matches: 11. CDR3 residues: CASGGTGRIGTEAFF. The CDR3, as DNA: TGCGCCAGCGGCGGGACAGGGAGGATTGGCACTGAAGCTTTCTTT.